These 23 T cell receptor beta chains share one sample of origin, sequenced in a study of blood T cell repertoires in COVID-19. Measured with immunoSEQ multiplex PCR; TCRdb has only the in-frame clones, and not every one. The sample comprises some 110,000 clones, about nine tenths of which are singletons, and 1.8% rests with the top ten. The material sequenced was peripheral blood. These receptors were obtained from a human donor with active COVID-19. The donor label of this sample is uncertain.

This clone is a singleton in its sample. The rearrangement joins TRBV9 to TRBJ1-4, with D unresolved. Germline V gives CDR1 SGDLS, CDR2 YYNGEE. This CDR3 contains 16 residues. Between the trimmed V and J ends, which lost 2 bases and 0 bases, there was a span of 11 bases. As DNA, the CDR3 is TGTGCCAGCAGCGTCCTGGCCCGTGCAACTAATGAAAAACTGTTTTTT. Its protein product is CASSVLARATNEKLFF.

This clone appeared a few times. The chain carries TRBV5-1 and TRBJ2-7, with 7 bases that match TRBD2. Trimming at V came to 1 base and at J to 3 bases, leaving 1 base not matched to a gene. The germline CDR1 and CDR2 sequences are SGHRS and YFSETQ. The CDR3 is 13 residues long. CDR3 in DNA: TGCGCCAGCAGCTTGTGGGGGGGCTACGAGCAGTACTTC. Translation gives CASSLWGGYEQYF.

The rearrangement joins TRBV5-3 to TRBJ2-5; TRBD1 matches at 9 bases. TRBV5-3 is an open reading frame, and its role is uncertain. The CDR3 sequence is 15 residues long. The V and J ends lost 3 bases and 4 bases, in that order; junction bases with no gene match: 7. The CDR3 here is CARSSKDRGIETQYF. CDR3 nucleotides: TGTGCCAGAAGCTCGAAAGACAGGGGGATAGAGACCCAGTACTTC.

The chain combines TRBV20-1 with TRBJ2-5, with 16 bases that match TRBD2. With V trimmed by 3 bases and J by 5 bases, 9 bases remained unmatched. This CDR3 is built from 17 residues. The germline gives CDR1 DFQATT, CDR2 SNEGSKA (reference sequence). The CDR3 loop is CSASPGTSGGAEETQYF. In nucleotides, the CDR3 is TGCAGTGCTAGTCCCGGGACTAGCGGGGGGGCCGAGGAGACCCAGTACTTC.

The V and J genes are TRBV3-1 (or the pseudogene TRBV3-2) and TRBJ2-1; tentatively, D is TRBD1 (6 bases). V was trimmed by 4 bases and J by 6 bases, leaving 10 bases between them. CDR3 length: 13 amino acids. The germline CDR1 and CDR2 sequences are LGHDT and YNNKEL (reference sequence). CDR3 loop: CASSPYRVNEQFF. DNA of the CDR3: TGTGCCAGCAGCCCCTACAGGGTCAATGAGCAGTTCTTC.

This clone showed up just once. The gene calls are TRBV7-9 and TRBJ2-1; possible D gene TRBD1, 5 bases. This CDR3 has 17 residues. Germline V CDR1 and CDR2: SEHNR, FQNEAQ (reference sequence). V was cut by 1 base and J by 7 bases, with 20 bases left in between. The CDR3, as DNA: TGTGCCAGCAGCTTAGATACGACAGAAGCCTCCTGGAATGAGCAGTTCTTC. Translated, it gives CASSLDTTEASWNEQFF.

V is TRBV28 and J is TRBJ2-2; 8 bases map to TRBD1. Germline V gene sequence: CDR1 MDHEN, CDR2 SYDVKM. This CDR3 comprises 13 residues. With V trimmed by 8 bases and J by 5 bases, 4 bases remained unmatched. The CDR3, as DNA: TGTGCCAGCCCTAGGACAGGGACCGGGGAGCTGTTTTTT. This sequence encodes CASPRTGTGELFF.

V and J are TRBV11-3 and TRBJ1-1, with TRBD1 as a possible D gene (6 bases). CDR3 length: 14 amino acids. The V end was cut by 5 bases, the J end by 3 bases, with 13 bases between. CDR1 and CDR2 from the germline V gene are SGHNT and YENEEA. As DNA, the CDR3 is TGTGCCAGCAGCATGGGAACAGGGCACACTGAAGCTTTCTTT. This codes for CASSMGTGHTEAFF.

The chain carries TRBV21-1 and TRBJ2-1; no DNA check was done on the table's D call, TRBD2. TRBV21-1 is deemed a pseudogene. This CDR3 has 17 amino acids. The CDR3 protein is CASSKADAGEVDNEQFF. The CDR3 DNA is TGTGCCAGCAGCAAAGCGGACGCGGGTGAAGTTGACAATGAGCAGTTCTTC.

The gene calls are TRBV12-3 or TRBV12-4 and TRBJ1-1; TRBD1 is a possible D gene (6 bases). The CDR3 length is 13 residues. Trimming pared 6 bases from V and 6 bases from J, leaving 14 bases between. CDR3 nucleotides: TGTGCCAGCAGACAGGGAAGTGCTTCTGAAGCTTTCTTT. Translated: CASRQGSASEAFF.

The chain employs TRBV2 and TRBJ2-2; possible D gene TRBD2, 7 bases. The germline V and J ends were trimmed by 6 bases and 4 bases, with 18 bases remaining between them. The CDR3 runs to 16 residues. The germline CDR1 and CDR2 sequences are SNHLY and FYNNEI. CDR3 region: CASRTRLGGGTGELFF. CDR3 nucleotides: TGTGCCAGCAGAACAAGACTAGGGGGGGGCACCGGGGAGCTGTTTTTT. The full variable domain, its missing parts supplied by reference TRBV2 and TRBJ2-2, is EPEVTQTPSHQVTQMGQEVILRCVPISNHLYFYWYRQILGQKVEFLVSFYNNEISEKSEIFDDQFSVERPDGSNFTLKIRSTKLEDSAMYFCASRTRLGGGTGELFFGEGSRLTVL.

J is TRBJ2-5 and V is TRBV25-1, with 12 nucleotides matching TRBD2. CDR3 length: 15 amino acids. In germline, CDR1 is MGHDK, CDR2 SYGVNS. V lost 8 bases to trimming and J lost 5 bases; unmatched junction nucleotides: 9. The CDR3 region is CASSSGGAVRETQYF. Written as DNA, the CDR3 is TGTGCCAGCTCTAGCGGGGGGGCCGTTAGGGAGACCCAGTACTTC.

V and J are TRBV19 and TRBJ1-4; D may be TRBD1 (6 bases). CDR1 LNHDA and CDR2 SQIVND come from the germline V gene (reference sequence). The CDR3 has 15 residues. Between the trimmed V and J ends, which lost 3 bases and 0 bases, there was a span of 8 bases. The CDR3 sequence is CASSIGQTTNEKLFF. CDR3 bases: TGTGCCAGTAGTATCGGACAGACAACTAATGAAAAACTGTTTTTT.

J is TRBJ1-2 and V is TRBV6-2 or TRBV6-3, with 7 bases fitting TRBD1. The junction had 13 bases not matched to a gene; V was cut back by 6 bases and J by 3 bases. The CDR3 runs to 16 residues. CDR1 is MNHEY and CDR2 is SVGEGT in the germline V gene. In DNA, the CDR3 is TGTGCCAGCAGCGAGTACCGCCCGGGGACAGACTATGGCTACACCTTC. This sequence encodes CASSEYRPGTDYGYTF.

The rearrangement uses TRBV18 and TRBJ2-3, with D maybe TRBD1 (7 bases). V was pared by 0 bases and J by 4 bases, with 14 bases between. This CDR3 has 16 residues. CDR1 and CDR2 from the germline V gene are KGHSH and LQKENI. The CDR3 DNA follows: TGTGCCAGCTCACCACCGCAGGGGGGAGGCCCAGATACGCAGTATTTT. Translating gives CASSPPQGGGPDTQYF.

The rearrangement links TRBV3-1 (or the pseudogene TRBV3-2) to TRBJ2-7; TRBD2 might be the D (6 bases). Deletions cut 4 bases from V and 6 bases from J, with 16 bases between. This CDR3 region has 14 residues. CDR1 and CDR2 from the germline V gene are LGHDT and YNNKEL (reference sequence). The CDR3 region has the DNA TGTGCCAGCAGCCCTCCGGGACTGCGTGTCGAGCAGTACTTC. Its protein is CASSPPGLRVEQYF.

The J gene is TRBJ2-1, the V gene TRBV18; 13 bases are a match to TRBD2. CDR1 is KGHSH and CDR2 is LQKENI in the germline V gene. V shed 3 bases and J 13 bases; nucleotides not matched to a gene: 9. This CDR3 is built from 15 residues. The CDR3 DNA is TGTGCCAGCTCACCCGGACTAGCGGGGGTCCCTGCTCAGTTCTTC. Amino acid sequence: CASSPGLAGVPAQFF.

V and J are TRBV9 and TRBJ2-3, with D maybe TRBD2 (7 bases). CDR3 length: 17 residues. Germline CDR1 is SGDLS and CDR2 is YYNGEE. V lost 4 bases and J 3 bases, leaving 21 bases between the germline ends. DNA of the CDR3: TGTGCCAGCAGCCCCCATTGGGGGGGCGGGGGTACAGATACGCAGTATTTT. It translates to CASSPHWGGGGTDTQYF.

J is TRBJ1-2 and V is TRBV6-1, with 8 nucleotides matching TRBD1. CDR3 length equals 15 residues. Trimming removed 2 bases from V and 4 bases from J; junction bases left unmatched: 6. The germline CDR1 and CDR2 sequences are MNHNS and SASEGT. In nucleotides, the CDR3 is TGTGCCAGCAGTGAATCGCCAGGGGGCCCCTATGGCTACACCTTC. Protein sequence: CASSESPGGPYGYTF.

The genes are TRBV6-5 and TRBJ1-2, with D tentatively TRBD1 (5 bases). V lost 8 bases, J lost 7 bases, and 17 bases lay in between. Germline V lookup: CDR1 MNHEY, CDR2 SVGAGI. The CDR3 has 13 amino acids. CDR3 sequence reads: CASRKSGRRGYTF. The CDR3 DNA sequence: TGTGCCAGCCGAAAATCAGGGCGGCGTGGCTACACCTTC.

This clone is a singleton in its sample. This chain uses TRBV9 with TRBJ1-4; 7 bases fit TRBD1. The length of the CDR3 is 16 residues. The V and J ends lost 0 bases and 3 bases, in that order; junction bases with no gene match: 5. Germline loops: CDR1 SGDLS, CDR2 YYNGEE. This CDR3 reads CASSVGTGTANEKLFF. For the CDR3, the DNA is TGTGCCAGCAGCGTAGGCACCGGGACAGCTAATGAAAAACTGTTTTTT.

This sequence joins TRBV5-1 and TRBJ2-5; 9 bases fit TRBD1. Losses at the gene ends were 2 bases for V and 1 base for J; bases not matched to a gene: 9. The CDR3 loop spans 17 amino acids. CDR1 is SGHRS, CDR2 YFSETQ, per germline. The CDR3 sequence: CASSLQGARGLQETQYF. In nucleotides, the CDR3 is TGCGCCAGCAGCTTACAGGGGGCGCGGGGACTCCAAGAGACCCAGTACTTC.

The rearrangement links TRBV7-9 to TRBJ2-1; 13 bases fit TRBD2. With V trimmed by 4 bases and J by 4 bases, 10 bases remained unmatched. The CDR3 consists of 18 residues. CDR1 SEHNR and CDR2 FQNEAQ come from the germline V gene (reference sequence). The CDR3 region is CASSSITGLAGWYNEQFF. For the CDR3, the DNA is TGTGCCAGCAGCTCCATAACGGGACTAGCGGGGTGGTACAATGAGCAGTTCTTC.